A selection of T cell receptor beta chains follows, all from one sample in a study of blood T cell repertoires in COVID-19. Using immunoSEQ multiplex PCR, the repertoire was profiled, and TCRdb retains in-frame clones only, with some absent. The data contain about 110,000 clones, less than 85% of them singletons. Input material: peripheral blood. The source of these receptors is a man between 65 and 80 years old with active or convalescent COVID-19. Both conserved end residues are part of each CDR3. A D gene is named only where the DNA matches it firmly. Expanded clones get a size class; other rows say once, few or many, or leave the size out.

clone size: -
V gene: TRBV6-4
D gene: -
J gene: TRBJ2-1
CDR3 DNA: TGTGCCAGCAGTCAGTCCCGTTACAATGAGCAGTTCTTC
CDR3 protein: CASSQSRYNEQFF

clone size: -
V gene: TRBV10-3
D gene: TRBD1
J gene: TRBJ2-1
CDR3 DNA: TGTGCCATCAGTAACCGGGACAGAACCTACAATGAGCAGTTCTTC
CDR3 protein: CAISNRDRTYNEQFF

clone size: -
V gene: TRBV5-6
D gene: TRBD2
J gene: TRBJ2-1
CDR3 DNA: TGTGCCAGCAGCTTGGCCCTAGCGGGGTACAATGAGCAGTTCTTC
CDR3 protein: CASSLALAGYNEQFF

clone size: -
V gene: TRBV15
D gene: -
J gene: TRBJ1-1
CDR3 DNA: TGTGCCACCAGCAGAGTCCTAGATAACACTGAAGCTTTCTTT
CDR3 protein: CATSRVLDNTEAFF

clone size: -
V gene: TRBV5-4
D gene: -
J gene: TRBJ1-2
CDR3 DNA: TGTGCCAGCAGCTTGGCCAGACAGGGCTACACCTTC
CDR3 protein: CASSLARQGYTF

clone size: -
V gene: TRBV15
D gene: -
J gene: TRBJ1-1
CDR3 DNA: TGTGCCACCAGGGGCAATGGTGAAGCTTTCTTT
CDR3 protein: CATRGNGEAFF

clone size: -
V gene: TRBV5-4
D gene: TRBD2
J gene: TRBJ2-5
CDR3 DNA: TGTGCCAGCAGCCAAAGGACTAGCGGGGGGGAGACCCAGTACTTC
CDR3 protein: CASSQRTSGGETQYF

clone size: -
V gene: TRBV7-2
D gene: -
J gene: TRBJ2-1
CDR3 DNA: TGTGCCAGCAGCCTACCCTACGGGCTAGCTGCGTTCTTC
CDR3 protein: CASSLPYGLAAFF

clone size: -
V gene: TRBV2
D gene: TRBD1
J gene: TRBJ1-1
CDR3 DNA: TGTGCCAGCAAGACAGGGAGTTGGACTGAAGCTTTCTTT
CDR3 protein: CASKTGSWTEAFF

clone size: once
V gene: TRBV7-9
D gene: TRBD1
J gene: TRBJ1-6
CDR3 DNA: TGTGCCAGCAGGTCACAGGGACAGCTTAATTCACCCCTCCACTTT
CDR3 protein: CASRSQGQLNSPLHF

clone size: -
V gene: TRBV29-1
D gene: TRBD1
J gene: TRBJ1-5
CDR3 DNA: TGCAGCGTCTTGGACAGGCTCGATCAGCCCCAGCATTTT
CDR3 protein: CSVLDRLDQPQHF

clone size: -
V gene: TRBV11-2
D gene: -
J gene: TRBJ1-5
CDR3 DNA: TGTGCCAGCAGGCAACTAATGAATCAGCCCCAGCATTTT
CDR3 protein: CASRQLMNQPQHF

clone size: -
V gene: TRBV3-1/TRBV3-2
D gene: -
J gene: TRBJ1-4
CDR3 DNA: TGTGCCAGCAGCCTCCGAGGGCAACTTGAAAAACTGTTTTTT
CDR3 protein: CASSLRGQLEKLFF

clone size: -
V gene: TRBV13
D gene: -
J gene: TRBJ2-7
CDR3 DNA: TGTGCCAGCAGCTCCGGACAGAATACCTACGAGCAGTACTTC
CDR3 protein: CASSSGQNTYEQYF

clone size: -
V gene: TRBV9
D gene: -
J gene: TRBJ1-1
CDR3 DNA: TGTGCCAGCAGCGTAGAAGCCGGGGGGCGGACTGAAGCTTTCTTT
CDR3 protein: CASSVEAGGRTEAFF

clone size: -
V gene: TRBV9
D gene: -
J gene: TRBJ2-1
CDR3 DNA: TGTGCCAGCAGCGTAGGGCTAGAAAATGAGCAGTTCTTC
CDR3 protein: CASSVGLENEQFF

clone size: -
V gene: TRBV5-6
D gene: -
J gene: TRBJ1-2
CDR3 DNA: TGTGCCAGCAGCTTTACTACTAACTATGGCTACACCTTC
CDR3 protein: CASSFTTNYGYTF

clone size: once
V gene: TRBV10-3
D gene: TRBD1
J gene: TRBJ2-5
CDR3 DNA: TGTGCCATCAGTCAGGGGGCGAAGACCCAGTACTTC
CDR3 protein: CAISQGAKTQYF

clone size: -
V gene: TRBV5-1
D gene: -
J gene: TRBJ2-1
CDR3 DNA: TGCGCCAGCAGCTTGGCGGGAGAGACCTACAATGAGCAGTTCTTC
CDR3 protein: CASSLAGETYNEQFF

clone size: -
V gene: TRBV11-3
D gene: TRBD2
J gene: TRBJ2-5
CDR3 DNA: TGTGCCAGCAGCTTAGGAGCGGGGGGGGAGACCCAGTACTTC
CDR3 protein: CASSLGAGGETQYF

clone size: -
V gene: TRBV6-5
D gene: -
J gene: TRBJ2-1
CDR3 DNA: TGTGCCAGCAGTTACTTCGGGGGAGTGTCCGACAATGAGCAGTTCTTC
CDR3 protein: CASSYFGGVSDNEQFF

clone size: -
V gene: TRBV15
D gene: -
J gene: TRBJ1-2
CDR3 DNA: TGTGCCACCGCACACAGCAACAACTATGGCTACACCTTC
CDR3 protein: CATAHSNNYGYTF

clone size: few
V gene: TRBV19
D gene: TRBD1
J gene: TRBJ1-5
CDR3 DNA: TGTGCCAGTAGTATATTAGGACAGGGTGGTCAGCCCCAGCATTTT
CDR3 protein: CASSILGQGGQPQHF

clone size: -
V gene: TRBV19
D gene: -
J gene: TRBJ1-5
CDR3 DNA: TGTGCCAGTAGTAGCGGGAGTTTGAGCAATCAGCCCCAGCATTTT
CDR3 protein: CASSSGSLSNQPQHF

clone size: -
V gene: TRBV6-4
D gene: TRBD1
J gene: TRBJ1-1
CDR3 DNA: TGTGCCAGCAGCAGGACAGGGCTGGCTTTCTTT
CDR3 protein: CASSRTGLAFF

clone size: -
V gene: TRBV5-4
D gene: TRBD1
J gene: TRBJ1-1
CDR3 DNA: TGTGCCAGCAGCTCCAATACAGGGGTGGGGAGCACTGAAGCTTTCTTT
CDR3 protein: CASSSNTGVGSTEAFF

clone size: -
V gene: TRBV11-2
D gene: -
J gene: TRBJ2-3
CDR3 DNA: TGTGCCAGCAGCTTAGTGGGGGGGCGAAGGTCAGATACGCAGTATTTT
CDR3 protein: CASSLVGGRRSDTQYF

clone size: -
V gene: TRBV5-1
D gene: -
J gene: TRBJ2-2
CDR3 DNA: TGCGCCAGCAGCTTGACCCTTCCGGAGACCGGGGAGCTGTTTTTT
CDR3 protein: CASSLTLPETGELFF

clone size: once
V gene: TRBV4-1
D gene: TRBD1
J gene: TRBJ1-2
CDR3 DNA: TGCGCCAGCAGCCAAGATCCAACAGGGGCCAACTATGGCTACACCTTC
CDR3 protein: CASSQDPTGANYGYTF

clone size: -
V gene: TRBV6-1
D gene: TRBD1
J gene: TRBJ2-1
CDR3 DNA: TGTGCCAGCAGTGAAATGGGACAGGGGGTAAATGAGCAGTTCTTC
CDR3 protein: CASSEMGQGVNEQFF

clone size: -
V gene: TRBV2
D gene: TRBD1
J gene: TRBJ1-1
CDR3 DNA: TGTGCCAGCAGAGGACAGGGAATGACTGAAGCTTTCTTT
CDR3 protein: CASRGQGMTEAFF

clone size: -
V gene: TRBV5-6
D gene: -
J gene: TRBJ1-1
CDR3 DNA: TGTGCCAGCAGCCGGACAGAGAACACTGAAGCTTTCTTT
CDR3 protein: CASSRTENTEAFF

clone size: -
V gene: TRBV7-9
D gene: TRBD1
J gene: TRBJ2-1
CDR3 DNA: TGTGCCAGCAGCCACCGGCTGACAGGGGAATACAATGAGCAGTTCTTC
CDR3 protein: CASSHRLTGEYNEQFF

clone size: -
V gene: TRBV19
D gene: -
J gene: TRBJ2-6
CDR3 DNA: TGTGCCATTTCGGTCTCTGGGGCCAACGTCCTGACTTTC
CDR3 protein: CAISVSGANVLTF

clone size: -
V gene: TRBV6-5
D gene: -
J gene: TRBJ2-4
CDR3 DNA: TGTGCCAGCAGCCCACAGGGAATGGGCAAAAACATTCAGTACTTC
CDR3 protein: CASSPQGMGKNIQYF

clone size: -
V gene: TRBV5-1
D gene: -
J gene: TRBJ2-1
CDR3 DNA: TGCGCCAGCAGCTTGGGTCAGGTGGCGGAGCAGTTCTTC
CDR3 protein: CASSLGQVAEQFF

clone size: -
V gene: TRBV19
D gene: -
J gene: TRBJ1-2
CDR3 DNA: TGTGCCAGTAGTGTCGGGACTCCATCGACTTTAGGCTACACCTTC
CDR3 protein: CASSVGTPSTLGYTF

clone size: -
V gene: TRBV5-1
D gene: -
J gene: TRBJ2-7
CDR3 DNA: TGCGCCAGCAGCCGGTTCGGGGACACGAGCTACGAGCAGTACTTC
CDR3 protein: CASSRFGDTSYEQYF

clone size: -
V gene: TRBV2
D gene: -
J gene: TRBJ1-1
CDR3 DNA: TGTGCCAGCAGTCGAGAGAGCGAAGGAGCTTTCTTT
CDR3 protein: CASSRESEGAFF

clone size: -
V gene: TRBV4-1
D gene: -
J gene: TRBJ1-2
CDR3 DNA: TGCGCCAGCAGCCAAGGTATTGCTAACTATGGCTACACCTTC
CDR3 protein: CASSQGIANYGYTF

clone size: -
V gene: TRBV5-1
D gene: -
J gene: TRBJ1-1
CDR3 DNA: TGCGCCAGCAGCCCCGACTTGAACACTGAAGCTTTCTTT
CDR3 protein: CASSPDLNTEAFF

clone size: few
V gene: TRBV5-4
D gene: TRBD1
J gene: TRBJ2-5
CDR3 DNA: TGTGCCAGCACCTTCGACAGGGGCCAAGAGACCCAGTACTTC
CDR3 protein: CASTFDRGQETQYF

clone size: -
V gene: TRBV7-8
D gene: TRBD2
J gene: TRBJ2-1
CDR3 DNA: TGTGCCAGCAGCCCGACTAGCGGTTCCTACAATGAGCAGTTCTTC
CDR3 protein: CASSPTSGSYNEQFF

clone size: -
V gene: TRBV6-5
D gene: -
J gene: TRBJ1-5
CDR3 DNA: TGTGCCAGCAGTCCATCGGGTCGGAATCAGCCCCAGCATTTT
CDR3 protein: CASSPSGRNQPQHF

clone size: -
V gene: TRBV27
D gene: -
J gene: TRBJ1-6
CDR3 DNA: TGTGCCAGCAGTTTTAGGGAGTCACCCCTCCACTTT
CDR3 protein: CASSFRESPLHF

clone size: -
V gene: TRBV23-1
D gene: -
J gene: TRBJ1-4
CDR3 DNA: TGCGCCAGCACCCAGACTCTCATTGAAAAACTGTTTTTT
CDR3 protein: CASTQTLIEKLFF

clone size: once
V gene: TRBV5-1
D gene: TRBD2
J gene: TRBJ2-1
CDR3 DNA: TGCGCCAGCAGCCCTCTTGCGGGAGGATACATCATTGAGCAGTTCTTC
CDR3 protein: CASSPLAGGYIIEQFF

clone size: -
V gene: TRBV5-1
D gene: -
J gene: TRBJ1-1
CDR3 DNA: TGCGCCAGCAGCTTGGCCCCCTCAGGGGATGGCACTGAAGCTTTCTTT
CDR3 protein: CASSLAPSGDGTEAFF

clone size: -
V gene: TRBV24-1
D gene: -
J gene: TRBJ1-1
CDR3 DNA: TGTGCCACCAGTGCGCCACTGAGCACTGAAGCTTTCTTT
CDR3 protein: CATSAPLSTEAFF

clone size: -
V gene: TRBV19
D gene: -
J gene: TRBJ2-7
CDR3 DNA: TGTGCCAGTATGGCTGGCTCTGAGCAGTACTTC
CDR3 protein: CASMAGSEQYF

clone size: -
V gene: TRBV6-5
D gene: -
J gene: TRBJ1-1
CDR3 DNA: TGTGCCAGCAGTTTAACTATGAACACTGAAGCTTTCTTT
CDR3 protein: CASSLTMNTEAFF